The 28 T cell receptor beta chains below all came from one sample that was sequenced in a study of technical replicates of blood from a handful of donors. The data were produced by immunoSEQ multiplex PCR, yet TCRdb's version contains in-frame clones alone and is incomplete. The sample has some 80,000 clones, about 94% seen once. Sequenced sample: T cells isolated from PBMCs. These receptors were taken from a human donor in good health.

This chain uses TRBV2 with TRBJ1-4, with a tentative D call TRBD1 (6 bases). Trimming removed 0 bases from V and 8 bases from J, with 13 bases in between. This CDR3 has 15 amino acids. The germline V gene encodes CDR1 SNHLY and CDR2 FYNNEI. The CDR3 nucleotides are TGTGCCAGCAGTGAAGCGCTCAGGGGACGGGAAAAACTGTTTTTT. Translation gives CASSEALRGREKLFF.

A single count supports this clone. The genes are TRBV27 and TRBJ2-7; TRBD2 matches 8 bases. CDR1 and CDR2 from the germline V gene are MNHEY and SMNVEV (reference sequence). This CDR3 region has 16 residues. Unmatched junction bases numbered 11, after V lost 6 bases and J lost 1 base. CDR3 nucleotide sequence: TGTGCCAGCAGCCCCTCCGGGACTAGGGAGTCCTACGAGCAGTACTTC. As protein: CASSPSGTRESYEQYF.

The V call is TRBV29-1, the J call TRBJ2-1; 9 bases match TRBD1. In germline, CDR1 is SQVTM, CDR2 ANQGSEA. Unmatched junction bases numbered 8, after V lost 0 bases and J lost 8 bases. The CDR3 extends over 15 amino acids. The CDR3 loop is CSVEDWDRDGDEQFF. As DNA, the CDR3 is TGCAGCGTTGAAGATTGGGACAGGGATGGGGATGAGCAGTTCTTC.

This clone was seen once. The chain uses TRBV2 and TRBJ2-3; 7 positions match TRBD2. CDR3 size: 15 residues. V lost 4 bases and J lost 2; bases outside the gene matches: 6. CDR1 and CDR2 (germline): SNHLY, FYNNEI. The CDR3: CASSVRGSYTDTQYF. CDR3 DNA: TGTGCCAGCAGTGTTCGCGGGAGTTACACAGATACGCAGTATTTT. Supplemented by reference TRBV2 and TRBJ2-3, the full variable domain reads EPEVTQTPSHQVTQMGQEVILRCVPISNHLYFYWYRQILGQKVEFLVSFYNNEISEKSEIFDDQFSVERPDGSNFTLKIRSTKLEDSAMYFCASSVRGSYTDTQYFGPGTRLTVL.

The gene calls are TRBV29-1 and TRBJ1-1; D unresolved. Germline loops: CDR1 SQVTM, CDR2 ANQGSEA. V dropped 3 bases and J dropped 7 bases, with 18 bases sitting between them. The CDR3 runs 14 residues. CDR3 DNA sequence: TGCAGCGTTGATAAGGCGCGAGGGTCGGGTGAAGCTTTCTTT. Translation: CSVDKARGSGEAFF. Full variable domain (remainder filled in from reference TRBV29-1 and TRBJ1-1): SAVISQKPSRDICQRGTSLTIQCQVDSQVTMMFWYRQQPGQSLTLIATANQGSEATYESGFVIDKFPISRPNLTFSTLTVSNMSPEDSSIYLCSVDKARGSGEAFFGQGTRLTVV.

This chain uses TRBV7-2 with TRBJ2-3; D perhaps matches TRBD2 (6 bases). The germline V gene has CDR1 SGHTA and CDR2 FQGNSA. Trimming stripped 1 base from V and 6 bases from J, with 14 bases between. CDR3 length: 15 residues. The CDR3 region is CASSLGRLVSDTQYF. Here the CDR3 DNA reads TGTGCCAGCAGCTTAGGGAGACTAGTGTCGGATACGCAGTATTTT.

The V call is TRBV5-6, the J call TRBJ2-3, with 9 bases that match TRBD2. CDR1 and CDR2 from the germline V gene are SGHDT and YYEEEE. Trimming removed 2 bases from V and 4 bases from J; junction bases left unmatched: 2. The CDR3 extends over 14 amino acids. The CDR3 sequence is CASSLAGGADTQYF. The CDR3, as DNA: TGTGCCAGCAGCTTAGCGGGAGGAGCAGATACGCAGTATTTT.

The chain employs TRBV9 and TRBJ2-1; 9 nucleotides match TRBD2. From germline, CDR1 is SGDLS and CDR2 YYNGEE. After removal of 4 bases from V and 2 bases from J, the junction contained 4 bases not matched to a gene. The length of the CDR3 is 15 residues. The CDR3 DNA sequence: TGTGCCAGCAGCTCTAGCGGGACCCCCTACAATGAGCAGTTCTTC. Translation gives CASSSSGTPYNEQFF.

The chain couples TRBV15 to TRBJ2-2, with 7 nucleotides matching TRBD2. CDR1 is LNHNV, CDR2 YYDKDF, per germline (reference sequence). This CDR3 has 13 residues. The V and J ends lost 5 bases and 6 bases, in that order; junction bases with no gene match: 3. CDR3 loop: CATSLGGAGELFF. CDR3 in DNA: TGTGCCACCAGCCTGGGAGGGGCCGGGGAGCTGTTTTTT.

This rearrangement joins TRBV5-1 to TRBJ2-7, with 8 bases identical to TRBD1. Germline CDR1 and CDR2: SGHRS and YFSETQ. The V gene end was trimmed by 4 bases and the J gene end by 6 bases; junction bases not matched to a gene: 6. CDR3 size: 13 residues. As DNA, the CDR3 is TGCGCCAGCAGCCCTCGAGACAGGGGCGAGCAGTACTTC. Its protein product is CASSPRDRGEQYF.

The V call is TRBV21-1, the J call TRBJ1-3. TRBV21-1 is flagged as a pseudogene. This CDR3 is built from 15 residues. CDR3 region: CASSSVAGSGNTIYF. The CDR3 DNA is TGTGCCAGCAGCAGCGTAGCGGGCTCTGGAAACACCATATATTTT.

The CDR3 protein is CASRLLQGAGTEAFF. CDR3 in DNA: TGTGCCAGCAGGTTACTACAGGGGGCAGGAACTGAAGCTTTCTTT. The chain couples TRBV5-6 to TRBJ1-1; 9 bases match TRBD1. V dropped 5 bases and J dropped 5; count of bases not matched to a gene: 10. The CDR3 runs 15 residues. Germline lookup yields CDR1 SGHDT and CDR2 YYEEEE.

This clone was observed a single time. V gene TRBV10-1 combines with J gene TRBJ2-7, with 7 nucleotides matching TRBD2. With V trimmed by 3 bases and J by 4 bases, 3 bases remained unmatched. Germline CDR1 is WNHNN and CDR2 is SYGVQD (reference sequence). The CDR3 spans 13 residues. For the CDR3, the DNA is TGCGCCAGCAGTGAAGCAGCGGGGTACGAGCAGTACTTC. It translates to CASSEAAGYEQYF.

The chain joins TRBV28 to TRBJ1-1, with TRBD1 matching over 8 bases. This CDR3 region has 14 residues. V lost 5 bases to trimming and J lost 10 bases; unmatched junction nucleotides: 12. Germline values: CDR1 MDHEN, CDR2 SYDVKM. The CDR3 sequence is CASSPTGDPPGAFF. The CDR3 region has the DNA TGTGCCAGCAGTCCGACAGGGGATCCGCCCGGAGCTTTCTTT.

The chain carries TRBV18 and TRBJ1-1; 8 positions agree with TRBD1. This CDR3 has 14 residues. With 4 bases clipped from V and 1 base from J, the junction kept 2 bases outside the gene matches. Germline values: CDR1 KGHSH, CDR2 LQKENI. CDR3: CASSLRGPNTEAFF. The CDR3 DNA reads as TGTGCCAGCTCACTCAGGGGGCCGAACACTGAAGCTTTCTTT. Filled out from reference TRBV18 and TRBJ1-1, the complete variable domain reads NAGVMQNPRHLVRRRGQEARLRCSPMKGHSHVYWYRQLPEEGLKFMVYLQKENIIDESGMPKERFSAEFPKEGPSILRIQQVVRGDSAAYFCASSLRGPNTEAFFGQGTRLTVV.

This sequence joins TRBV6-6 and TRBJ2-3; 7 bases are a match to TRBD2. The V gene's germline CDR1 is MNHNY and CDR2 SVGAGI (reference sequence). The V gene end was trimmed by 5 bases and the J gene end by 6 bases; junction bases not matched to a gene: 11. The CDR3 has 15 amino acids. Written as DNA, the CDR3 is TGTGCCAGCAGTGGAAATAGACTAGCTGTGGATACGCAGTATTTT. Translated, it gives CASSGNRLAVDTQYF.

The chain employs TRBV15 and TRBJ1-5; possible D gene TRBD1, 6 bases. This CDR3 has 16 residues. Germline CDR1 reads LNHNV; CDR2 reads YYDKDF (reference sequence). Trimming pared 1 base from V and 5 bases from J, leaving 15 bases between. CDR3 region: CATSRGQQGIHQPQHF. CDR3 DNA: TGTGCCACCAGCAGAGGTCAACAGGGTATACATCAGCCCCAGCATTTT.

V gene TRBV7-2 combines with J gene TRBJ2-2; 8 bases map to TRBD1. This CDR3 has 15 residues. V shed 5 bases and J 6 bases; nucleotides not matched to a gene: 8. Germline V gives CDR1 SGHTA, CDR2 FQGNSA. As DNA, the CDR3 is TGTGCCAGCAGCCTTCAGGGGGCGAGTCCCGGGGAGCTGTTTTTT. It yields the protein CASSLQGASPGELFF.

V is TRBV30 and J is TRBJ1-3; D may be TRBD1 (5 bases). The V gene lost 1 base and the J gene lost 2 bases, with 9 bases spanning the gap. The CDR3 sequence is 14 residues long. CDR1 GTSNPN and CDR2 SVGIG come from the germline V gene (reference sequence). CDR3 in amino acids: CAWSGSGTGNTIYF. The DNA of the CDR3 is TGTGCCTGGAGTGGGTCAGGGACTGGAAACACCATATATTTT.

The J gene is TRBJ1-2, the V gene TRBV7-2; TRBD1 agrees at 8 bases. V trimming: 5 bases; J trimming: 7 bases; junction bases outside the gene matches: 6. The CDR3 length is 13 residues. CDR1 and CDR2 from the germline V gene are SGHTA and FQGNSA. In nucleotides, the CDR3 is TGTGCCAGCAGCCGACAGGGGCTCGCTGGCTACACCTTC. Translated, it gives CASSRQGLAGYTF. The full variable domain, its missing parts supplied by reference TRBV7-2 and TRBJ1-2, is GAGVSQSPSNKVTEKGKDVELRCDPISGHTALYWYRQSLGQGLEFLIYFQGNSAPDKSGLPSDRFSAERTGGSVSTLTIQRTQQEDSAVYLCASSRQGLAGYTFGSGTRLTVV.

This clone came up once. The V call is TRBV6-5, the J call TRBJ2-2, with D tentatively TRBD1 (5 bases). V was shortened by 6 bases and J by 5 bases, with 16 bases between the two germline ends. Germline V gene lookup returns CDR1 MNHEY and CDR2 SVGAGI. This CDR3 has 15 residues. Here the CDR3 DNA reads TGTGCCAGCAGACTACCCCAGGGATCTACCGGGGAGCTGTTTTTT. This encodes CASRLPQGSTGELFF.

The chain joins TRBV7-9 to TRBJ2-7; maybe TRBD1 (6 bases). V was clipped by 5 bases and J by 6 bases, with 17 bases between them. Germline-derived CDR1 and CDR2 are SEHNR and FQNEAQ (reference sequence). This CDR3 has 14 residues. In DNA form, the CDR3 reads TGTGCCAGCAGCCGAACGCCCGACAGGCCCGAGCAGTACTTC. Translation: CASSRTPDRPEQYF.

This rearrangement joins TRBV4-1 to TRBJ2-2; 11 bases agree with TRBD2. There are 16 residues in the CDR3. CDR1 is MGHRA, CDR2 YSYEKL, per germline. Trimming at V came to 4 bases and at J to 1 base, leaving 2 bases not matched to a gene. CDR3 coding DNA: TGCGCCAGCAGCCTGGGACTAGCGGAGAACACCGGGGAGCTGTTTTTT. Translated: CASSLGLAENTGELFF.

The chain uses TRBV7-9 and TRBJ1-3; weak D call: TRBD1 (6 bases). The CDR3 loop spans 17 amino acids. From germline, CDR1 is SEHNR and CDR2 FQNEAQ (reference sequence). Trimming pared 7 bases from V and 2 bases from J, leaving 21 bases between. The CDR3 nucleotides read TGTGCCAGCACGGACAGCTTCGAGATTCGGGCTGGAAACACCATATATTTT. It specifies CASTDSFEIRAGNTIYF.

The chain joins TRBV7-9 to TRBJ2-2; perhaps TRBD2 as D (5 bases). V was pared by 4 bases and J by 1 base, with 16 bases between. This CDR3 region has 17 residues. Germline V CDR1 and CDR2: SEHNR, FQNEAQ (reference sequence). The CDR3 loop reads CASSSPSGPWNTGELFF. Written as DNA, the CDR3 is TGTGCCAGCAGCTCCCCAAGCGGCCCTTGGAACACCGGGGAGCTGTTTTTT. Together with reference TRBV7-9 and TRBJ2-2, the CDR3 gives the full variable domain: DTGVSQNPRHKITKRGQNVTFRCDPISEHNRLYWYRQTLGQGPEFLTYFQNEAQLEKSRLLSDRFSAERPKGSFSTLEIQRTEQGDSAMYLCASSSPSGPWNTGELFFGEGSRLTVL.

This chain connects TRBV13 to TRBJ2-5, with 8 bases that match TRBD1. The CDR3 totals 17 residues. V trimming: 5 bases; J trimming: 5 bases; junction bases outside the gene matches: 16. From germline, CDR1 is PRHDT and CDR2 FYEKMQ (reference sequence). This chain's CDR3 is CASSVRQGISGLETQYF. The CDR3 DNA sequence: TGTGCCAGCAGCGTAAGACAGGGGATTTCGGGCTTGGAGACCCAGTACTTC.

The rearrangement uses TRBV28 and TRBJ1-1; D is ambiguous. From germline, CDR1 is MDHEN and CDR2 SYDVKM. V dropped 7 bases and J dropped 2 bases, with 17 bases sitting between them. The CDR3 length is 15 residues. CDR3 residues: CASTTPEHLNTEAFF. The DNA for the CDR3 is TGTGCCAGCACCACCCCCGAACATTTAAACACTGAAGCTTTCTTT.

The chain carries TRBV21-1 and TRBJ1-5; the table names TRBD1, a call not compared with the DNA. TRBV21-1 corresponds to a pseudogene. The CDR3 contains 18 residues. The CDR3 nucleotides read TGTGCCAGCAGCCCTAGATCTTTGGGACAGGCGAACAATCAGCCCCAGCATTTT. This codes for CASSPRSLGQANNQPQHF.